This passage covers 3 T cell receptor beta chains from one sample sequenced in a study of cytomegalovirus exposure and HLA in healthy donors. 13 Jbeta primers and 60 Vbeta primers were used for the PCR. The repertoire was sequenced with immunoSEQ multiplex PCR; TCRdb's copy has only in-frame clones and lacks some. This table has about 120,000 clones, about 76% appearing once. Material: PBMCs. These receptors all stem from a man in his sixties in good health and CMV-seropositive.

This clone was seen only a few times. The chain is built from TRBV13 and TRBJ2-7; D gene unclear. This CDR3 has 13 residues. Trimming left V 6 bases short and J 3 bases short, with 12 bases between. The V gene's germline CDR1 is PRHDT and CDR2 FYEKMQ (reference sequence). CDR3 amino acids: CASSERGHYEQYF. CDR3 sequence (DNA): TGTGCCAGCAGTGAACGCGGTCACTACGAGCAGTACTTC.

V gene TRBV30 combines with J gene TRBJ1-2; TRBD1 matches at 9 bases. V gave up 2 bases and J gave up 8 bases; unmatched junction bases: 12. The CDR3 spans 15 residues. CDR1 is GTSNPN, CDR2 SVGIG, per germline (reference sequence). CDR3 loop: CAWSQGQGERSGYTF. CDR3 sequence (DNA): TGTGCCTGGAGTCAGGGACAGGGTGAAAGGAGCGGCTACACCTTC.

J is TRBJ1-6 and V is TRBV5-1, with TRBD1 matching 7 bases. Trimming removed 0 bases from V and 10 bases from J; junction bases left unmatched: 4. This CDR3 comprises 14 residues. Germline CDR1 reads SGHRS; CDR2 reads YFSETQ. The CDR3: CASSLGTGNSPLHF. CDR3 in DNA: TGCGCCAGCAGCTTGGGGACAGGTAACTCACCCCTCCACTTT.